The TCR beta chain described here comes from a study of T cell repertoires in cytomegalovirus infection (dated by TCRdb to between 2018 and 2021). Background for the entire study: Donor HLA type was relevant to the analysis, as public TCR beta signatures indicated carriage of CMV infection together with the matching HLA type.

V is cut by 6 bases and J by 0 bases, and the space between the germline ends is 12 bases. CDR1 and CDR2, looked up from the germline V gene (reference sequence), are DFQATT and SNEGSKA. There are 13 amino acids in the CDR3, from cysteine to phenylalanine inclusive. Only the CDR3 portion is preserved as DNA: 39 bases, with reading frame beginning at the first base. General findings and caveats noted by the study authors: In the ex vivo response, HLA-C-restricted CMV-specific TCR beta clonotypes were dominant, and in two of eight donors the single most frequent clonotype came from this HLA-C-restricted group. Carriers of CMV infection plus the relevant HLA type were discriminated by the cumulative frequency of public TCR beta family members in the study cohort and in an independent approximately 350-donor cohort.

The data were produced on an Illumina HiSeq 1500. Using fastp at Q25 and MiXCR, TCRdb reprocessed the public reads and kept productive beta chains. Merged by CDR3 protein, the rows form single entries marked with the most common genes and DNA. A total of some 170,000 distinct CDR3 sequences appear in this sample, roughly a sixth of them only once. The ten largest make up under 30% of the sample. About this clonotype: The antigen it recognizes is unknown. The sample holds no much larger clone one base away, and base qualities are not on file.

The TCR was taken from a human donor in good health (CMV status not recorded). Some clones in this sample may be carry-over from other donors' samples. The sequence joins TRBV20-1 to TRBJ2-7, with the identity of the D gene unclear. Input material: CD8+ T cells from PBMCs. The CDR3 region reads CSAIYYSSYEQYF. The DNA reads as follows: TGCAGTGCCATATACTATAGCTCCTACGAGCAGTACTTC.